The text below deals with one T cell receptor beta chain. This clone has only a few counts. What this receptor recognizes is not known. No base quality information exists; no much larger clone differs at one position. The entry originates in a study of CD8+ T cells in alopecia areata (dated by TCRdb to 2017 to 2018). Study-level background: The treated patients took part in an open-label pilot trial in which moderate-to-severe alopecia areata was treated with oral tofacitinib at 5 to 10 mg twice daily. Patients received tofacitinib for 6 to 18 months and were then followed off drug for 6 months to check for delayed response and recurrence. In both human patients and the C3H/HeJ mouse model, the study applied high-throughput TCRbeta sequencing to look at T cell clonal expansion in alopecia areata. In humans, TCRbeta sequencing was performed on scalp tissue and on sorted CD4+ and CD8+ peripheral blood T cells from healthy controls and from patients with patchy or totalis/universalis alopecia areata. Biopsies were taken from tofacitinib-treated patients at baseline and again at 4 and 24 weeks into treatment, and several of those patients also had a later scalp biopsy. Scalp clonality was compared across normal scalp (n=4), patchy alopecia areata scalp (n=8), and alopecia totalis/universalis scalp (n=8). The RNA source kit depended on sample type: the PAXgene miRNA kit for fixed scalp, the miRNeasy kit for PBMCs, and the RNeasy kit for mouse skin. Amplification of TCRbeta CDR3 regions was done by immunoSEQ multiplex PCR using 35 Vbeta forward primers and 13 Jbeta reverse primers.

Lesional scalp punch biopsies and peripheral blood were obtained from alopecia areata patients. PBMCs were isolated by density centrifugation and stained for CD3, CD4 and CD8, and CD4+ and CD8+ T cells were sorted on a FACSAria. General conclusions and limits of the study: Resident alphabeta T cells in normal human skin are also sequenced, complicating scalp TCR repertoire analysis, unlike mouse skin dominated by gammadelta T cells. Compared with mice, TCR sequences shared between patients were less clear, possibly partly because of HLA diversity across the patient population. Lesional scalp, especially in alopecia totalis/universalis, showed higher clonality and more expanded CD8+ clones than normal scalp, suggesting antigenic drive.

Inclusive of the bounding cysteine and phenylalanine, the CDR3 is 14 residues long. Of all the DNA, just the CDR3 is kept, 42 bases in frame from base 1. CDR1 SQVTM and CDR2 ANQGSEA are derived from the germline V gene. Clipping removes 4 bases from V and 4 bases from J, with 9 as the unmatched junction base count. The library was generated by the immunoSEQ multiplex PCR assay. For TCR sequencing, RNA was extracted from every sample and reverse transcribed into cDNA to serve as template. SuperScript III was used for first-strand cDNA synthesis, primed with a 2:1 mix of oligo-dT and random hexamers. Amplification bias was assessed with a synthetic immune receptor repertoire, and residual bias was removed computationally. The study's processing was this. Raw reads were preprocessed to remove errors, and CDR3 was defined by IMGT conventions from the conserved cysteine to phenylalanine. Clonality was computed by normalizing Shannon entropy by log2 of the number of productive unique TCRs and subtracting the result from 1. Whether scalp clones were CD4 or CD8 was inferred by matching scalp TCRbeta sequences against CD4 and CD8 repertoires sorted from blood. Sourced from immuneACCESS, this table was stored by TCRdb with only in-frame sequences that have V and J called. A share of the clones is absent; for the studies checked, an unresolved V gene accounts for under half, and the remainder has no known explanation. The V and J calls and clone size were taken over from that table, and D and trimming were inferred from the DNA. The sample records 80,000 to 100,000 clones, 35% to 45% of which are singletons. The top ten hold 1% to 1.5% of the sample.

The source of this sequence is a human donor with alopecia areata. The chain uses TRBV29-1 and TRBJ2-5, and TRBD1 matches 7 of the central bases. Sequences were obtained from CD4+ T cells sorted from blood. The CDR3 protein: CSVAVGGIAETQYF. The DNA sequence is as follows: TGCAGCGTTGCGGTAGGGGGCATTGCAGAGACCCAGTACTTC.